These 22 T cell receptor beta chains originate from one sample sequenced in a study of shared clonotypes between healthy human individuals. Measured with immunoSEQ multiplex PCR; TCRdb has only the in-frame clones, and not every one. The sample carries 550,000 to 800,000 clones, around 90% recorded once. The sequencing input was memory CD8+ T cells from PBMCs. Noted subset: CD45RO+ cells pooled with CCR7-negative TemRA cells. The receptors were sampled from a man between 18 and 29 years old in good health. Some clones in this sample may be carry-over from other donors' samples.

The count of this clone is one. The V call is TRBV15, the J call TRBJ2-1; D tentatively reads TRBD1 or TRBD2 (5 bases each). The CDR3 has 14 amino acids. Trimming took off 7 bases at V and 8 bases at J, with 18 bases between the two ends. The germline V gene has CDR1 LNHNV and CDR2 YYDKDF (reference sequence). Written as DNA, the CDR3 is TGTGCCACCATCTCCAGCCGGGGCTTGCATGAGCAGTTCTTC. Translating gives CATISSRGLHEQFF.

The chain recombines TRBV5-6 with TRBJ2-1; no clear D. Germline values: CDR1 SGHDT, CDR2 YYEEEE. The CDR3 contains 16 residues. The ends were cut back, 0 bases at V and 3 bases at J, with 13 bases in the middle. The CDR3 bases are TGTGCCAGCAGCTTGGCCTACCTTGGGGACTACAATGAGCAGTTCTTC. This codes for CASSLAYLGDYNEQFF.

CDR3 residues: CASSFRGRSGTEAFF. The CDR3 bases are TGCGCCAGCAGCTTCCGGGGGAGAAGTGGTACTGAAGCTTTCTTT. The chain has TRBV5-1 and TRBJ1-1, with a tentative D call TRBD1 (5 bases). Looked up from germline, CDR1 is SGHRS and CDR2 is YFSETQ. The V and J ends lost 2 bases and 5 bases respectively, with 16 bases between them. This CDR3 has 15 residues.

V gene TRBV28 combines with J gene TRBJ1-4, with 9 bases matching TRBD1. The CDR3 consists of 13 residues. The J segment lost 5 bases and the V segment lost 9 bases, leaving 4 bases of the junction unmatched. Germline V gene lookup returns CDR1 MDHEN and CDR2 SYDVKM. Here the CDR3 reads CASGDRGNEKLFF. The CDR3 DNA is TGTGCCAGTGGCGACAGGGGGAATGAAAAACTGTTTTTT.

The gene calls are TRBV27 and TRBJ1-4; D is ambiguous. V was pared by 2 bases and J by 3 bases, with 19 bases between. The germline gives CDR1 MNHEY, CDR2 SMNVEV (reference sequence). This CDR3 region has 18 residues. CDR3 coding DNA: TGTGCCAGCAGTTTAATGGGTTCCATGTTGATGGCTAATGAAAAACTGTTTTTT. Translated, it gives CASSLMGSMLMANEKLFF.

Remarks on this clone: Relative to the germline gene, one junction end is altered; a read error may explain this. This chain connects TRBV2 to TRBJ2-3, with a tentative D call TRBD1 (8 bases). The CDR3 has 15 residues. Germline-derived CDR1 and CDR2 are SNHLY and FYNNEI. In DNA, the CDR3 is TGTGCCAGCAGCCCTTTACAGGGGGGGACAGATACGCGGTATTTT. Encoded protein: CASSPLQGGTDTRYF.

The chain uses TRBV7-8 and TRBJ2-7; D is possibly TRBD1 or TRBD2 (5 bases each). V was cut by 4 bases and J by 1 base, with 11 bases left in between. Germline V gene sequence: CDR1 SGHVS, CDR2 FQNEAQ. There are 14 residues in the CDR3. The DNA for the CDR3 is TGTGCCAGCAGCTACCGGGACCGATCCTACGAGCAGTACTTC. Its translation is CASSYRDRSYEQYF.

This rearrangement joins TRBV5-4 to TRBJ1-4; the D gene is possibly TRBD1 (5 bases). Germline V gene data show CDR1 as SGHNT and CDR2 as YYREEE (reference sequence). The CDR3 is 15 residues long. The V end was cut by 0 bases, the J end by 8 bases, with 14 bases between. CDR3 DNA: TGTGCCAGCAGCTTGGCCGGGGCGAGGGACGAAAAACTGTTTTTT. As protein: CASSLAGARDEKLFF.

The chain couples TRBV7-8 to TRBJ2-1; D is ambiguous. The CDR3 length is 16 residues. The germline V gene has CDR1 SGHVS and CDR2 FQNEAQ. Between the trimmed V and J ends, which lost 1 base and 0 bases, there was a span of 10 bases. CDR3 DNA sequence: TGTGCCAGCAGCTTAGTACGTTCGGGCTCCTACAATGAGCAGTTCTTC. It yields the protein CASSLVRSGSYNEQFF.

V is TRBV11-2 and J is TRBJ2-7, with TRBD2 identical over 7 bases. Germline lookup yields CDR1 SGHAT and CDR2 FQNNGV. The CDR3 loop spans 16 amino acids. V lost 5 bases and J lost 0; bases outside the gene matches: 10. The CDR3: CASSGGFGTNSYEQYF. DNA of the CDR3: TGTGCCAGCAGCGGAGGTTTCGGGACTAACTCCTACGAGCAGTACTTC.

The chain joins TRBV27 to TRBJ2-2; TRBD2 is a possible D gene (5 bases). Germline loops: CDR1 MNHEY, CDR2 SMNVEV (reference sequence). Trimming cost V 8 bases and J 7 bases, with 11 bases left between them. CDR3 size: 12 residues. For the CDR3, the DNA is TGTGCCAGCCGAACTCGGGACGGGGAGCTGTTTTTT. It translates to CASRTRDGELFF.

V usage is TRBV7-6 and J usage is TRBJ2-3, with D possibly matching TRBD2 (5 bases). Trimming took 5 bases from V and 2 from J, leaving 11 bases between them. CDR3 size: 14 residues. The germline gives CDR1 SGHVS, CDR2 FNYEAQ. The CDR3 sequence is CASSRGRNTDTQYF. CDR3 nucleotide sequence: TGTGCCAGCAGCCGAGGGCGGAACACAGATACGCAGTATTTT.

The chain uses TRBV28 and TRBJ2-1; D uncertain. Germline loops: CDR1 MDHEN, CDR2 SYDVKM. This CDR3 has 14 residues. The V end was cut by 3 bases, the J end by 3 bases, with 9 bases between. Written as DNA, the CDR3 is TGTGCCAGCAGTTTGGGTCAGATCTACAATGAGCAGTTCTTC. Translating it yields CASSLGQIYNEQFF.

In its sample, this clone was seen a few times. The gene calls are TRBV19 and TRBJ1-1; a possible D gene is TRBD1 (5 bases). Trimming left V 2 bases short and J 11 bases short, with 18 bases between. The V gene's germline CDR1 is LNHDA and CDR2 SQIVND (reference sequence). The CDR3 loop spans 14 amino acids. The CDR3 coding sequence is TGTGCCAGTAGTATACTTCAGGGAGGGGAAGGTGCTTTCTTT. This codes for CASSILQGGEGAFF.

This clone was seen a handful of times. V and J are TRBV29-1 and TRBJ2-7; a weak D match, TRBD2 (5 bases). Germline CDR1 is SQVTM and CDR2 is ANQGSEA. Between the trimmed V and J ends, which lost 6 bases and 6 bases, there was a span of 18 bases. The CDR3 runs 13 residues. CDR3 coding DNA: TGCAGCGTCCTTGCGGGCGCAAACGCCGAGCAGTACTTC. Residues: CSVLAGANAEQYF.

The chain links TRBV6-5 to TRBJ1-5; D remains ambiguous. Between the trimmed V and J ends, which lost 6 bases and 2 bases, there was a span of 14 bases. The CDR3 extends over 15 amino acids. Germline values: CDR1 MNHEY, CDR2 SVGAGI. CDR3 sequence (DNA): TGTGCCAGCAGACCTGACGGGGTCGGCAATCAGCCCCAGCATTTT. This gives the protein CASRPDGVGNQPQHF.

The chain couples TRBV6-1 to TRBJ1-4; TRBD1 agrees at 10 bases. CDR3 size: 13 residues. After removal of 6 bases from V and 7 bases from J, the junction contained 2 bases not matched to a gene. Germline lookup yields CDR1 MNHNS and CDR2 SASEGT. CDR3 loop: CASRDRGFEKLFF. For the CDR3, the DNA is TGTGCCAGCAGGGACAGGGGGTTTGAAAAACTGTTTTTT.

The chain couples TRBV19 to TRBJ1-5; 8 positions agree with TRBD1. Per the germline V gene, CDR1 is LNHDA and CDR2 is SQIVND (reference sequence). V lost 9 bases and J lost 4; bases outside the gene matches: 8. CDR3 size: 14 residues. CDR3 amino acids: CASHDRGRNQPQHF. The CDR3 nucleotides read TGTGCCAGCCACGACAGGGGACGAAATCAGCCCCAGCATTTT.

This clone was observed a handful of times. The rearrangement links TRBV20-1 to TRBJ1-1, with unresolved D. Trimming removed 8 bases from V and 1 base from J, with 8 bases in between. This CDR3 has 11 amino acids. Germline CDR1 reads DFQATT; CDR2 reads SNEGSKA (reference sequence). CDR3 sequence (DNA): TGCAGTCTAGATTCGAACACTGAAGCTTTCTTT. The encoded protein is CSLDSNTEAFF.

J is TRBJ2-7 and V is TRBV30; 7 nucleotides agree with TRBD1. The V gene end was trimmed by 0 bases and the J gene end by 6 bases; junction bases not matched to a gene: 8. Per the germline V gene, CDR1 is GTSNPN and CDR2 is SVGIG (reference sequence). The CDR3 has 14 amino acids. This CDR3 reads CAWSVRQGAGEQYF. For the CDR3, the DNA is TGTGCCTGGAGTGTACGACAGGGAGCTGGCGAGCAGTACTTC.

The rearrangement joins TRBV7-6 to TRBJ2-5; a weak D match, TRBD2 (5 bases). The CDR3 is 15 amino acids. The germline gives CDR1 SGHVS, CDR2 FNYEAQ. V lost 0 bases, J lost 2 bases, and 10 bases lay in between. The CDR3, as DNA: TGTGCCAGCAGCTTAGCGTCTCGGGGACAAGAGACCCAGTACTTC. As protein: CASSLASRGQETQYF.

The V call is TRBV28, the J call TRBJ2-1, with D uncertain. Germline CDR1 reads MDHEN; CDR2 reads SYDVKM. The CDR3 runs to 16 residues. V was clipped by 4 bases and J by 4 bases, with 17 bases between them. CDR3 in DNA: TGTGCCAGCAGTTATCTATTTGGACGGATATACAATGAGCAGTTCTTC. Its translation is CASSYLFGRIYNEQFF.